This T cell receptor (beta chain) was obtained from a study of blood T cell repertoires in COVID-19. Study overall: The samples span acute and convalescent COVID-19 from the United States, Italy and Spain. PBMCs, B-cell-depleted T cells, or T cells provided the cDNA or gDNA that made up the material.

In the authors' methods: Nucleated cell number was recorded as an estimate derived from reference gene primer amplification. Clones were read by immunoSEQ multiplex PCR, and TCRdb kept only the in-frame ones, dropping some. V and J calls and clone size come straight from that table; D and trimming were deduced from the DNA. Seen here are approximately 94,000 clones, about 90% observed once, and the top ten hold about 6.9%. This clone was counted between two and nine times. The sample consisted of peripheral blood. This clonotype was sampled from a man aged 30 to 45 in a cohort sampled during active COVID-19.

CDR3 coding DNA: TGCAGCGTGGGGGACAGCTGGAATCAGCCCCAGCATTTT. Its protein is CSVGDSWNQPQHF. The chain recombines TRBV29-1 with TRBJ1-5; the match to TRBD1 covers 7 bases. This CDR3 comprises 13 residues. V was clipped by 6 bases and J by 4 bases; unmatched bases: 6. From germline, CDR1 is SQVTM and CDR2 ANQGSEA.